One and the same sample provided the 11 T cell receptor beta chains below, sequenced in a study of cytomegalovirus exposure and HLA in healthy donors. The PCR used 60 Vbeta and 13 Jbeta primers. Measured with immunoSEQ multiplex PCR; TCRdb has only the in-frame clones, and not every one. This sample yields 100,000 to 150,000 clones, of which roughly 78% are seen a single time; more than 3% belongs to the top ten. The sample taken for sequencing was PBMCs. The receptor source for this set is a man aged 30 to 39 in good health and CMV-seronegative.

The chain recombines TRBV7-8 with TRBJ1-4; D remains unclear. The CDR3 totals 15 residues. With 2 bases removed from V and 5 bases from J, the gap between germline ends came to 12 bases. Germline V gene data show CDR1 as SGHVS and CDR2 as FQNEAQ. CDR3 DNA sequence: TGTGCCAGCAGCTTAATTTTCAGTAACAATGAAAAACTGTTTTTT. This translates into CASSLIFSNNEKLFF. The complete variable domain, with remaining parts taken from reference TRBV7-8 and TRBJ1-4, reads GAGVSQSPRYKVAKRGQDVALRCDPISGHVSLFWYQQALGQGPEFLTYFQNEAQLDKSGLPSDRFFAERPEGSVSTLKIQRTQQEDSAVYLCASSLIFSNNEKLFFGSGTQLSVL.

Notes on this clone: The sample contains more than one DNA sequence encoding this CDR3. The chain employs TRBV5-1 and TRBJ2-5; D may be TRBD1 (5 bases). The V gene lost 2 bases and the J gene lost 4 bases, with 9 bases spanning the gap. This CDR3 has 13 residues. Looked up from germline, CDR1 is SGHRS and CDR2 is YFSETQ. CDR3 sequence (DNA): TGCGCCAGCAGCTTCGGGCAGGGAGAGACCCAGTACTTC. Translating gives CASSFGQGETQYF.

The rearrangement uses TRBV5-4 and TRBJ2-1; 11 bases match TRBD2. Germline V gene data show CDR1 as SGHNT and CDR2 as YYREEE (reference sequence). The CDR3 spans 17 residues. With 0 bases clipped from V and 3 bases from J, the junction kept 5 bases outside the gene matches. CDR3 sequence reads: CASSLDGLAGGYNEQFF. The DNA of the CDR3 is TGTGCCAGCAGCTTGGATGGACTAGCGGGTGGCTACAATGAGCAGTTCTTC.

V and J are TRBV28 and TRBJ1-1; 11 positions agree with TRBD1. The germline CDR1 and CDR2 sequences are MDHEN and SYDVKM. Unmatched junction bases numbered 18, after V lost 10 bases and J lost 8 bases. The CDR3 is 16 amino acids. The CDR3 DNA follows: TGTGCCATTCATGTTGGAGGCGGGACAGGGGGAGAAGAAGCTTTCTTT. This encodes CAIHVGGGTGGEEAFF.

The V call is TRBV6-1, the J call TRBJ1-2, with D perhaps TRBD1 (5 bases). CDR1 is MNHNS, CDR2 SASEGT, per germline. The CDR3 consists of 13 residues. Deletions cut 6 bases from V and 4 bases from J, with 12 bases between. CDR3 nucleotides: TGTGCCAGCAGGAACACAGGATTCTATGGCTACACCTTC. This translates into CASRNTGFYGYTF.

This clone was recorded a few times. This chain links TRBV6-1 with TRBJ1-1; possibly TRBD1 for D (5 bases). CDR1 is MNHNS and CDR2 is SASEGT in the germline V gene. V gave up 3 bases and J gave up 0 bases, with 11 bases separating them. CDR3 length equals 15 residues. For the CDR3, the DNA is TGTGCCAGCAGTGACCCACCAGGGCTGAACACTGAAGCTTTCTTT. Translating it yields CASSDPPGLNTEAFF.

This clone was counted a few times. V usage is TRBV4-1 and J usage is TRBJ2-7; 8 bases match TRBD1. The V gene end was trimmed by 1 base and the J gene end by 2 bases; junction bases not matched to a gene: 4. Germline CDR1 reads MGHRA; CDR2 reads YSYEKL. This CDR3 region has 15 residues. This CDR3 reads CASSQATGEPYEQYF. CDR3 bases: TGCGCCAGCAGCCAAGCGACAGGGGAACCCTACGAGCAGTACTTC.

J is TRBJ1-2 and V is TRBV7-3; no clear D gene. CDR1 is SGHTA and CDR2 is FQGTGA in the germline V gene. Trimming removed 2 bases at V and 10 bases at J, with 11 bases between. CDR3 size: 12 residues. CDR3 bases: TGTGCCAGCAGCTTAGCCGGGTATTACTACACCTTC. It is translated as CASSLAGYYYTF.

V and J are TRBV7-2 and TRBJ1-1; 10 nucleotides align to TRBD1. The CDR3 runs 15 residues. In germline, CDR1 is SGHTA, CDR2 FQGNSA. With V trimmed by 5 bases and J by 5 bases, 8 bases remained unmatched. The CDR3 nucleotides are TGTGCCAGCAGCCCAAAGACAGGGGGCGCGACTGAAGCTTTCTTT. It encodes CASSPKTGGATEAFF.

This chain joins TRBV2 and TRBJ2-2, with 7 positions matching TRBD2. V lost 8 bases to trimming and J lost 3 bases; unmatched junction nucleotides: 6. The germline V gene has CDR1 SNHLY and CDR2 FYNNEI. CDR3 size: 14 residues. CDR3 sequence (DNA): TGTGCCAGCCGGGGGGACCCTTACACCGGGGAGCTGTTTTTT. It yields the protein CASRGDPYTGELFF.

This clone is a singleton in its sample. The chain combines TRBV28 with TRBJ2-2; a possible D gene is TRBD2 (6 bases). The CDR3 sequence is 15 residues long. CDR1 is MDHEN, CDR2 SYDVKM, per germline. V lost 2 bases and J lost 1, with 8 bases in between. CDR3 protein: CASSLPGENTGELFF. The CDR3 bases are TGTGCCAGCAGTTTACCGGGGGAGAACACCGGGGAGCTGTTTTTT.